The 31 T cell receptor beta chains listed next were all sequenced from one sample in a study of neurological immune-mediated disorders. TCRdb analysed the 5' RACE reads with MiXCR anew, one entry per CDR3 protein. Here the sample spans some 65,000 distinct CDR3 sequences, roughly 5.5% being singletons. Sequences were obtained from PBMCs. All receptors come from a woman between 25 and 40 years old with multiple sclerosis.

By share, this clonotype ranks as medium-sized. The DNA of the CDR3 is TGCGCCAGCAGCTTGACGGGTAGCTCCTACAATGAGCAGTTCTTC. It translates to CASSLTGSSYNEQFF. The chain recombines TRBV5-1 with TRBJ2-1; unclear D gene. The CDR3 spans 15 residues. Trimming shortened V by 1 base and J by 0 bases, and 8 bases separated the two germline ends. Germline V CDR1 and CDR2: SGHRS, YFSETQ.

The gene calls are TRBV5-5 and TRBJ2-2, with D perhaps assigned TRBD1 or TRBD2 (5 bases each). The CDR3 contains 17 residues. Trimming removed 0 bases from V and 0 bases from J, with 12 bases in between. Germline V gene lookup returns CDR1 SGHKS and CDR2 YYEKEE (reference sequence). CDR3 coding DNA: TGTGCCAGCAGCTTGGTTGGGGGAGACGCGAACACCGGGGAGCTGTTTTTT. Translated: CASSLVGGDANTGELFF.

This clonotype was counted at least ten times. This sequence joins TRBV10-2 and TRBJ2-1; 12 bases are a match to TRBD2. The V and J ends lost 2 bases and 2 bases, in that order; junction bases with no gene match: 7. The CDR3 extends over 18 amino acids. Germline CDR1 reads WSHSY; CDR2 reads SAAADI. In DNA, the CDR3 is TGCGCCAGCAGTGAGGTGCTAGCGGGGGGGCGTACCTACAATGAGCAGTTCTTC. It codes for CASSEVLAGGRTYNEQFF.

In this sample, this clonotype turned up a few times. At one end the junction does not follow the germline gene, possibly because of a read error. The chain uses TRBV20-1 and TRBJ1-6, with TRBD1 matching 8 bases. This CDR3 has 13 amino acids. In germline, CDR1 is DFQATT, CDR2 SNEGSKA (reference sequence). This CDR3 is CSATDREVSPLNF. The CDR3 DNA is TGCAGTGCTACGGACAGGGAGGTTTCACCCCTCAACTTT.

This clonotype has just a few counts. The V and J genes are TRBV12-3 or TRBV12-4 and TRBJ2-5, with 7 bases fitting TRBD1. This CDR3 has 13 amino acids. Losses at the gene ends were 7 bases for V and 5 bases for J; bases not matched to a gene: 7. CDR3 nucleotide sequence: TGTGCCAGCACCAGGGGGAATCGGGAGACCCAGTACTTC. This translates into CASTRGNRETQYF.

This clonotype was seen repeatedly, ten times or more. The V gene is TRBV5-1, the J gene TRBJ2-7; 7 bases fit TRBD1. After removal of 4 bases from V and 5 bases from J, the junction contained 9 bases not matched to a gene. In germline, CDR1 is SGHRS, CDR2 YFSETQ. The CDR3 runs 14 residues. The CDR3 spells CASSLDRVSDEQYF. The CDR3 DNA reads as TGCGCCAGCAGCCTTGACAGGGTATCTGACGAGCAGTACTTC.

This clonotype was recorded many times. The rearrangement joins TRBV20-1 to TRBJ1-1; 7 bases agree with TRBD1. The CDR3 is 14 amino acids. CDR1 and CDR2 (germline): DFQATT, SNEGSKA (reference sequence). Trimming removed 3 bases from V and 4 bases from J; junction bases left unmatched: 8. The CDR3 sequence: CSARADRVATEAFF. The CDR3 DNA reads TGCAGTGCTAGGGCTGACAGGGTCGCCACTGAAGCTTTCTTT.

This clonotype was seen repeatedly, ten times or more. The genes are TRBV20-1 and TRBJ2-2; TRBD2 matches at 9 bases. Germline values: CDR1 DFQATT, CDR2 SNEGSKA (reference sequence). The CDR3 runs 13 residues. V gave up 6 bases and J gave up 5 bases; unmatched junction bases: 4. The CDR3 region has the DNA TGCAGTGCAAGCGGGGGGCGGACCGGGGAGCTGTTTTTT. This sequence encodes CSASGGRTGELFF.

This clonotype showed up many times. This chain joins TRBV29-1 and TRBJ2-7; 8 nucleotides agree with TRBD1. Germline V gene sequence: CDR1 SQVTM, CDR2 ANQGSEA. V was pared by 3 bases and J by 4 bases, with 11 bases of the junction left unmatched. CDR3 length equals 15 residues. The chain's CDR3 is CSVEGLDRAPYEQYF. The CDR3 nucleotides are TGCAGCGTTGAGGGGTTGGACAGGGCACCTTACGAGCAGTACTTC.

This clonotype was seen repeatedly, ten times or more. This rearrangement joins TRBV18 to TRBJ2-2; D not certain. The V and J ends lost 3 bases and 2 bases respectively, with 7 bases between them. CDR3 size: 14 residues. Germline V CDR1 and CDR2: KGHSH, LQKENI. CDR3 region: CASSPTDNTGELFF. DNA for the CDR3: TGTGCCAGCTCACCGACGGACAACACCGGGGAGCTGTTTTTT.

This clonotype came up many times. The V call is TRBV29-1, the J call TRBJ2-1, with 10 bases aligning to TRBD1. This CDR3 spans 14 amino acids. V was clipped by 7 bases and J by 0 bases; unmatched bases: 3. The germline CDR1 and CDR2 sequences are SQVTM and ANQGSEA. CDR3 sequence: CSAWTGGSYNEQFF. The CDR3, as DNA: TGCAGCGCTTGGACAGGGGGCTCCTACAATGAGCAGTTCTTC.

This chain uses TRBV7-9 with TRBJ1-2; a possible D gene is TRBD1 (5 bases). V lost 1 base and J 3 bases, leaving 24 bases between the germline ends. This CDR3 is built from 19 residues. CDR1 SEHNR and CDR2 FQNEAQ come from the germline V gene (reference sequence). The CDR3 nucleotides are TGTGCCAGCAGCTTAGATCGGGGCAGACCACCCGGAACTCACTATGGCTACACCTTC. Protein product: CASSLDRGRPPGTHYGYTF. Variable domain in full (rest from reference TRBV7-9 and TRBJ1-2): DTGVSQNPRHKITKRGQNVTFRCDPISEHNRLYWYRQTLGQGPEFLTYFQNEAQLEKSRLLSDRFSAERPKGSFSTLEIQRTEQGDSAMYLCASSLDRGRPPGTHYGYTFGSGTRLTVV.

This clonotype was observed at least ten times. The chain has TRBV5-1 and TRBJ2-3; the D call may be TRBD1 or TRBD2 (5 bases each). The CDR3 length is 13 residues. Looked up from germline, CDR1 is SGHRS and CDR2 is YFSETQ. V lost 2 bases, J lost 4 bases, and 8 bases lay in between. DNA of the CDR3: TGCGCCAGCAGCTTTGGGGGTCCAGATACGCAGTATTTT. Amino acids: CASSFGGPDTQYF.

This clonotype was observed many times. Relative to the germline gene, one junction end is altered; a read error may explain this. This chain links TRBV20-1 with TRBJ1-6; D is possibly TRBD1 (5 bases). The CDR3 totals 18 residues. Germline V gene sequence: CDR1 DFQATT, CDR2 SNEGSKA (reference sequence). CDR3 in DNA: TGCAGTGCTAGCAAAGCGGGGACCCTAAGTCAATATAATTCACCCCTCAACTTT. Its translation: CSASKAGTLSQYNSPLNF.

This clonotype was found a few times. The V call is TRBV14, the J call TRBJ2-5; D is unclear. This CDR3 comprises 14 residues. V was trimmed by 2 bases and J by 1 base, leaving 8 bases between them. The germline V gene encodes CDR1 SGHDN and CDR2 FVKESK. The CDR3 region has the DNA TGTGCCAGCAGCCAACTCAGCCTCCAAGAGACCCAGTACTTC. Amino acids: CASSQLSLQETQYF.

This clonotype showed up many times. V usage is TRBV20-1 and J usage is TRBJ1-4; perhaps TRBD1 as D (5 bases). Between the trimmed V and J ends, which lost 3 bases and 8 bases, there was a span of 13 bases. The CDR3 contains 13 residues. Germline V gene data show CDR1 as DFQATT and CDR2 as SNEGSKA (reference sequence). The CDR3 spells CSASGQGGEKLFF. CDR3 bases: TGCAGTGCTAGCGGCCAGGGTGGGGAAAAACTGTTTTTT.

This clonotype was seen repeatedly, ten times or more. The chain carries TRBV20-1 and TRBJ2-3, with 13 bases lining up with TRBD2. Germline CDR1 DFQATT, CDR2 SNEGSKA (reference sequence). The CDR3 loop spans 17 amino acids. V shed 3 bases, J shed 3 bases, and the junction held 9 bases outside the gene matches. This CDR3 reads CSARALILAGGTDTQYF. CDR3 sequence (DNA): TGCAGTGCTAGGGCCCTGATACTAGCGGGGGGGACAGATACGCAGTATTTT.

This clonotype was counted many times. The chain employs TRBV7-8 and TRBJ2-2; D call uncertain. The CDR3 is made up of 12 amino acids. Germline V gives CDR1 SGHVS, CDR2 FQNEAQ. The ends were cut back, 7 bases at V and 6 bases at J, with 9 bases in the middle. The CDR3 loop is CASNGLAGELFF. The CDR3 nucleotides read TGTGCCAGCAATGGCTTGGCCGGGGAGCTGTTTTTT.

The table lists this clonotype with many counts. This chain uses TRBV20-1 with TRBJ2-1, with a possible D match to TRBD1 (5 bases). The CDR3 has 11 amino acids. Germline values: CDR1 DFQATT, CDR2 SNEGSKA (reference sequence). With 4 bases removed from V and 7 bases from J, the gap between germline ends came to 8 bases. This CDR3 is CSATNRNEQFF. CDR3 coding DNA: TGCAGTGCTACTAACAGGAATGAGCAGTTCTTC.

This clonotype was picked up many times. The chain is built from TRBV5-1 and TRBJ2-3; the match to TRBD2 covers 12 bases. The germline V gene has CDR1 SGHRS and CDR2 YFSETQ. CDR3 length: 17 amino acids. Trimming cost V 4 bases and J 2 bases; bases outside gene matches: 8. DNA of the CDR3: TGCGCCAGCAGCCTGACGCGACTAGCGGGGGCCACAGATACGCAGTATTTT. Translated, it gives CASSLTRLAGATDTQYF.

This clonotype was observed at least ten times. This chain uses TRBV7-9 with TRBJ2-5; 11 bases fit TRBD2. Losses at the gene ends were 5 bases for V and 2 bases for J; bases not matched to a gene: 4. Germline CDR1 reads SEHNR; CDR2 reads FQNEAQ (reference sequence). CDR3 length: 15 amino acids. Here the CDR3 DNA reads TGTGCCAGCAGCGCGACTAGCGGGGTGCAAGAGACCCAGTACTTC. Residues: CASSATSGVQETQYF.

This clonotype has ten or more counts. The chain's CDR3 is CASSASVMNTEAFF. CDR3 coding DNA: TGTGCCAGCAGTGCGAGCGTAATGAACACTGAAGCTTTCTTT. The V and J genes are TRBV2 and TRBJ1-1; D remains ambiguous. Trimming took off 4 bases at V and 0 bases at J, with 9 bases between the two ends. This CDR3 contains 14 residues. Germline lookup yields CDR1 SNHLY and CDR2 FYNNEI.

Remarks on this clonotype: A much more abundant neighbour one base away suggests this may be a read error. As DNA, the CDR3 is TGTGCCAGCAGCTTCGTCAGGGAGGCCGAGCAGTACTTC. This sequence encodes CASSFVREAEQYF. V and J are TRBV7-2 and TRBJ2-7; possible D gene TRBD2, 6 bases. Germline CDR1 is SGHTA and CDR2 is FQGNSA. Trimming cost V 3 bases and J 6 bases, with 12 bases left between them. This CDR3 comprises 13 residues.

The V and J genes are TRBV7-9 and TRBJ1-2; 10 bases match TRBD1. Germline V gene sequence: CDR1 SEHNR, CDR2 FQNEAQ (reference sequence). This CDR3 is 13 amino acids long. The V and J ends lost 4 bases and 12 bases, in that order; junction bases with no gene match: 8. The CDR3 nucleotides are TGTGCCAGCAGCTACGGACAGGGGGGGCACCACACCTTC. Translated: CASSYGQGGHHTF.

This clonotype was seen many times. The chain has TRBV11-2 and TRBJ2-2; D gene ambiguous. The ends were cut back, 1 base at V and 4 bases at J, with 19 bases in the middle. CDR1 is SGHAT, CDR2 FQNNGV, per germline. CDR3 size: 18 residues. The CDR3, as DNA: TGTGCCAGCAGCTTAGGCAGTAGCCTCATTACCTTCACCGGGGAGCTGTTTTTT. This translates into CASSLGSSLITFTGELFF.

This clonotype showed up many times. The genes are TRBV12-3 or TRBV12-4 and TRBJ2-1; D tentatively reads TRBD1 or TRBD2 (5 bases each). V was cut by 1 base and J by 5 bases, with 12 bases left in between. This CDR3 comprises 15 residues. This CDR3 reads CASSLVGVEDNEQFF. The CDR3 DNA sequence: TGTGCCAGCAGTTTAGTAGGGGTGGAGGACAATGAGCAGTTCTTC.

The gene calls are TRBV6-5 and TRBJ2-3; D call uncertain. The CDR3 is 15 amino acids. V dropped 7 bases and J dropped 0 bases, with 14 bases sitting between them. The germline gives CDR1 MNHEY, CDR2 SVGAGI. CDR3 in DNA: TGTGCCAGCACGAGAGTCGGTCGGAGCACAGATACGCAGTATTTT. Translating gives CASTRVGRSTDTQYF.

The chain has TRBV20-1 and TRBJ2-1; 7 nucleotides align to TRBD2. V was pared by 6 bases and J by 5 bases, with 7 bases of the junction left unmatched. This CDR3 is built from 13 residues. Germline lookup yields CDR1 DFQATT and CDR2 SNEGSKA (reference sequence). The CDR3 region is CSARWGGDNEQFF. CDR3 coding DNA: TGCAGTGCCAGGTGGGGGGGGGACAATGAGCAGTTCTTC.

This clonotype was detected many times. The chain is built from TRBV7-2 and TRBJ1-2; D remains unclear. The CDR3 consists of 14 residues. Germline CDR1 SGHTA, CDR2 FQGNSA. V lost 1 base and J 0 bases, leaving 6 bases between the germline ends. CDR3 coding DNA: TGTGCCAGCAGCTTAGTGACAACTAACTATGGCTACACCTTC. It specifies CASSLVTTNYGYTF.

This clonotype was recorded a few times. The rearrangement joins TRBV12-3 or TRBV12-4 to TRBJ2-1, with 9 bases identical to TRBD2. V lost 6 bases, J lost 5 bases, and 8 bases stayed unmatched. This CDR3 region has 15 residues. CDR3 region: CASRSGGNRNNEQFF. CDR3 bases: TGTGCCAGCAGGAGCGGGGGGAACCGGAACAATGAGCAGTTCTTC.

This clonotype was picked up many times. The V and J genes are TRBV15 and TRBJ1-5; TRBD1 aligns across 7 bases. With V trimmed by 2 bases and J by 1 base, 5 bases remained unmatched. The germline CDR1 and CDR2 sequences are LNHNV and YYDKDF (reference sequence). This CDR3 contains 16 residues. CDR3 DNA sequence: TGTGCCACCAGCAGAAATCCAGGGGGAAGCAATCAGCCCCAGCATTTT. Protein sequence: CATSRNPGGSNQPQHF.